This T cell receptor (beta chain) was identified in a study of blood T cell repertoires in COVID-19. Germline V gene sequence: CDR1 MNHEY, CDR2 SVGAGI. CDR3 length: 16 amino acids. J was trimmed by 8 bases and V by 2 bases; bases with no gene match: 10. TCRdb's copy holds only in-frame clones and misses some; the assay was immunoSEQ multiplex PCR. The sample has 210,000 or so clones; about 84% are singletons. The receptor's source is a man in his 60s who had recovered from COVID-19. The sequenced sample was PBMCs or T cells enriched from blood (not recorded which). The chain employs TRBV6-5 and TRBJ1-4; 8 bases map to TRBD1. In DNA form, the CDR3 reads TGTGCCAGCAGTTACCGTCGCGGGACAGGTCGCGAAAAACTGTTTTTT. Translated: CASSYRRGTGREKLFF.